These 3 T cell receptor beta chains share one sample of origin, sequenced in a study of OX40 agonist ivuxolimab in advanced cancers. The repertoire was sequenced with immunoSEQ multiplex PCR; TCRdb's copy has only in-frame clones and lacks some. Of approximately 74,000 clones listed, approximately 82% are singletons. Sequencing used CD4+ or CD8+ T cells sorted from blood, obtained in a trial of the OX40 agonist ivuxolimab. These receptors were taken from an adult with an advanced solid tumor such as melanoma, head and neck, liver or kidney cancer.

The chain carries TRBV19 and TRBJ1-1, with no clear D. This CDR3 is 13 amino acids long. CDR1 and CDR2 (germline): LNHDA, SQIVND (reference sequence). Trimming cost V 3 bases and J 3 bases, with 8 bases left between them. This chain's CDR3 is CASSIDRDTEAFF. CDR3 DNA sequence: TGTGCCAGTAGTATTGACCGAGACACTGAAGCTTTCTTT.

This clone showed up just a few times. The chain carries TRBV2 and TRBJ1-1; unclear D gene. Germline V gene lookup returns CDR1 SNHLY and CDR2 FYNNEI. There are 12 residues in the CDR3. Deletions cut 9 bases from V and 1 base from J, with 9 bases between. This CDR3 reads CARSYPNTEAFF. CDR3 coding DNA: TGTGCCAGGTCTTATCCGAACACTGAAGCTTTCTTT.

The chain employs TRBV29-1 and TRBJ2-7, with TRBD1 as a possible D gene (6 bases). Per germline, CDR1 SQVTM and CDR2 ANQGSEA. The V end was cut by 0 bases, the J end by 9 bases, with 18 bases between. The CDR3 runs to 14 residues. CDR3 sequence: CSVEDQGKGIGQYF. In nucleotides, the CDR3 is TGCAGCGTTGAAGATCAGGGGAAGGGAATTGGGCAGTACTTC.